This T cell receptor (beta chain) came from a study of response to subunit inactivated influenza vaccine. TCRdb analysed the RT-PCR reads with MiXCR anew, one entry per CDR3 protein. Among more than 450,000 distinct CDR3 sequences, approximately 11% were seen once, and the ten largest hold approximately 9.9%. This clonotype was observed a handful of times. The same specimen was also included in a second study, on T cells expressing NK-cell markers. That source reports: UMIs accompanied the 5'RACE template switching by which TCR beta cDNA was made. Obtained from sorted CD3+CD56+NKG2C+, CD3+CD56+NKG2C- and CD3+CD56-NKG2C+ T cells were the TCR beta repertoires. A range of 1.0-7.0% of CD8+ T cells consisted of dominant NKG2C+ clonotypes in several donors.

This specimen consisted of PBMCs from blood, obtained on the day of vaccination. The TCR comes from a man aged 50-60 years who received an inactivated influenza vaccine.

This chain's CDR3 is CASSRERRNTEAFF. The DNA of the CDR3 is TGTGCCAGCAGCCGAGAGAGGAGGAACACTGAAGCTTTCTTT. The chain is built from TRBV7-2 and TRBJ1-1, with D hard to call. The V end lost 5 bases, the J end lost 1 base, and 11 bases lay between the germline ends. This CDR3 contains 14 residues. Germline-derived CDR1 and CDR2 are SGHTA and FQGNSA.